Listed here are 11 T cell receptor beta chains from one sample, sequenced in a study of blood T cell repertoires in COVID-19. Assay used: immunoSEQ multiplex PCR; TCRdb lists only in-frame clones, some missing. The table has approximately 270,000 clones, about 85% seen once; the top ten hold 3% to 3.5%. Source material: peripheral blood. These receptors all stem from a man aged 18 to 29 with active or convalescent COVID-19.

The chain couples TRBV4-3 to TRBJ2-1, with a possible D match to TRBD2 (5 bases). CDR1 is LGHNA and CDR2 is YSLEER in the germline V gene. CDR3 size: 16 residues. V lost 0 bases and J 2 bases, leaving 11 bases between the germline ends. The CDR3 DNA follows: TGCGCCAGCAGCCAAGATATGGTAGCGACCTACAATGAGCAGTTCTTC. This codes for CASSQDMVATYNEQFF.

This clone was picked up many times. This chain connects TRBV28 to TRBJ1-2, with D uncertain. The CDR3 runs 12 residues. V was trimmed by 7 bases and J by 3 bases, leaving 9 bases between them. Germline V gene data show CDR1 as MDHEN and CDR2 as SYDVKM. The chain's CDR3 is CASTPGDYGYTF. As DNA, the CDR3 is TGTGCCAGCACCCCCGGGGACTATGGCTACACCTTC.

The chain links TRBV7-8 to TRBJ2-6, with 7 nucleotides matching TRBD1. CDR3 length: 16 residues. Trimming cost V 6 bases and J 0 bases; bases outside gene matches: 5. Germline values: CDR1 SGHVS, CDR2 FQNEAQ. The CDR3: CASRPGQVSGANVLTF. The CDR3, as DNA: TGTGCCAGCAGGCCTGGACAGGTCTCTGGGGCCAACGTCCTGACTTTC.

V usage is TRBV19 and J usage is TRBJ2-7; tentative D call: TRBD2 (6 bases). Trimming pared 0 bases from V and 3 bases from J, leaving 12 bases between. The germline V gene encodes CDR1 LNHDA and CDR2 SQIVND (reference sequence). CDR3 length equals 15 residues. In DNA form, the CDR3 reads TGTGCCAGTAGTATAGATCTCGCGGGATTCTACGAGCAGTACTTC. Translated: CASSIDLAGFYEQYF.

The chain links TRBV7-6 to TRBJ2-7, with 7 bases identical to TRBD1. The germline CDR1 and CDR2 sequences are SGHVS and FNYEAQ. The CDR3 has 12 residues. V lost 4 bases and J lost 5; bases outside the gene matches: 2. CDR3 protein: CASSSQGNEQYF. CDR3 nucleotide sequence: TGTGCCAGCAGCTCACAGGGGAACGAGCAGTACTTC.

The rearrangement links TRBV19 to TRBJ2-2; D gene uncertain. This CDR3 is 14 amino acids long. Germline loops: CDR1 LNHDA, CDR2 SQIVND (reference sequence). Between the trimmed V and J ends, which lost 6 bases and 0 bases, there was a span of 8 bases. The CDR3 sequence is CASSLQANTGELFF. CDR3 sequence (DNA): TGTGCCAGTAGCTTGCAGGCGAACACCGGGGAGCTGTTTTTT. Looking up the rest from reference TRBV19 and TRBJ2-2 gives the full variable domain: DGGITQSPKYLFRKEGQNVTLSCEQNLNHDAMYWYRQDPGQGLRLIYYSQIVNDFQKGDIAEGYSVSREKKESFPLTVTSAQKNPTAFYLCASSLQANTGELFFGEGSRLTVL.

The V call is TRBV27, the J call TRBJ2-7; 8 bases are shared with TRBD1. Germline V gives CDR1 MNHEY, CDR2 SMNVEV (reference sequence). The V and J ends lost 3 bases and 4 bases, in that order; junction bases with no gene match: 5. The CDR3 is 14 residues long. The CDR3 loop reads CASSFNRGTYEQYF. In DNA form, the CDR3 reads TGTGCCAGCAGTTTCAACAGGGGGACGTACGAGCAGTACTTC.

The V and J genes are TRBV6-5 and TRBJ2-7, with 10 bases aligning to TRBD2. This CDR3 region has 14 residues. Germline V lookup: CDR1 MNHEY, CDR2 SVGAGI. J was trimmed by 5 bases and V by 5 bases; bases with no gene match: 6. The CDR3 DNA sequence: TGTGCCAGCAGTAAACCGGGACTAGCGAACGAGCAGTACTTC. As protein: CASSKPGLANEQYF.

Only one count was recorded for this clone. The J gene is TRBJ2-2, the V gene TRBV9; 11 positions agree with TRBD2. Germline CDR1 SGDLS, CDR2 YYNGEE. V trimming: 4 bases; J trimming: 5 bases; junction bases outside the gene matches: 7. The CDR3 covers 16 residues. CDR3 in DNA: TGTGCCAGCAGCTTAGCGGGAGGGCCGGGAACCGGGGAGCTGTTTTTT. Its protein product is CASSLAGGPGTGELFF.

The chain employs TRBV7-2 and TRBJ2-1; no firm D call. CDR1 is SGHTA, CDR2 FQGNSA, per germline. The CDR3 covers 15 residues. V was shortened by 4 bases and J by 2 bases, with 12 bases between the two germline ends. CDR3 loop: CASSSTTAAYNEQFF. DNA for the CDR3: TGTGCCAGCAGCTCCACTACGGCCGCCTACAATGAGCAGTTCTTC. Drawing the rest from reference TRBV7-2 and TRBJ2-1, the complete variable domain is GAGVSQSPSNKVTEKGKDVELRCDPISGHTALYWYRQSLGQGLEFLIYFQGNSAPDKSGLPSDRFSAERTGGSVSTLTIQRTQQEDSAVYLCASSSTTAAYNEQFFGPGTRLTVL.

The rearrangement links TRBV18 to TRBJ1-1; 9 bases are a match to TRBD1. V gave up 3 bases and J gave up 1 base; unmatched junction bases: 9. The CDR3 length is 17 residues. Germline loops: CDR1 KGHSH, CDR2 LQKENI. DNA of the CDR3: TGTGCCAGCTCACCGAGGGACAGGGCCCTATCGAACACTGAAGCTTTCTTT. As protein: CASSPRDRALSNTEAFF. The whole variable domain, filled in from reference TRBV18 and TRBJ1-1, reads NAGVMQNPRHLVRRRGQEARLRCSPMKGHSHVYWYRQLPEEGLKFMVYLQKENIIDESGMPKERFSAEFPKEGPSILRIQQVVRGDSAAYFCASSPRDRALSNTEAFFGQGTRLTVV.